A single T cell receptor beta chain is shown here with its context. Its antigen is currently not known. Per-base quality was not reported, and no clone a single base away is much larger than it. CDR1 and CDR2 are drawn from the germline V gene (reference sequence): LGHDT, YNNKEL. The germline ends are 8 bases apart after V is trimmed by 1 base and J by 0 bases. The CDR3 holds 15 amino acids from the cysteine to the phenylalanine. Only CDR3 DNA is held: 45 bases, read in frame from base 1. TCRbeta CDR3 regions were amplified from genomic DNA by means of the immunoSEQ Assay, a bias-controlled multiplex PCR. As for the authors' bioinformatics: Within the assay, amplification of reference gene primers was used to estimate how many nucleated cells each sample contained. Sequence reads were collapsed and filtered to measure the absolute abundance of every unique TCRbeta CDR3 rearrangement. For each sample, productive Simpson clonality was calculated as the square root of Simpson's diversity index over productive rearrangements. The source is immuneACCESS, and TCRdb retained only in-frame sequences with V and J called. Part of the clones is not carried over; for the studies checked, unresolved V genes explain less than half of this, and the remainder is unexplained. V and J calls plus clone size are reproduced from that table; the DNA served to infer D and trimming. In this sample the table shows approximately 270,000 clones, under 95% of which occur a single time. The ten top clones hold roughly 2.9% of the sample.

The sample belongs to a study of blood T cell repertoires in COVID-19 (dated by TCRdb to 2020 to 2022). At the level of the whole study: Collaborator samples came from the United States, Italy and Spain and covered acute and convalescent phases of COVID-19. The material from the prospective study consisted of cDNA or gDNA derived from T cells, B-cell-depleted T cells, or PBMCs. Deeply sampled blood TCRbeta repertoires from subjects exposed to, actively infected with, or recovered from COVID-19 were included in the dataset. The repertoires were released in a freely available public database intended as a resource for research on the immune response to SARS-CoV-2. Samples came from the ongoing ImmuneRACE study (first 160 participants) plus 1,254 subjects from 6 global collaborators. Sample metadata almost always included a de-identified subject ID, COVID-19 status, age in years and sex. HLA class I and class II types, where available, came from metadata supplied by the sample provider rather than from assay-based typing.

Results and caveats for the whole study, not just this receptor: The amount of clinical and demographic metadata varied by source and participant and was provided uncurated.

Enrolling through a virtual design, the prospective study's participants ranged in age from roughly 18 to 89 years and lived across about two dozen United States geographic areas. In the prospective study, participants were assigned to cohorts based on the clinical history participants reported in a screening survey and a study questionnaire. A participant counted as exposed if, within 2 weeks of entering the study, that participant had been in contact with someone who had a PCR-confirmed or clinician-diagnosed COVID-19 case. Each participant in the prospective study had whole blood, serum and a nasopharyngeal or oropharyngeal swab collected by mobile phlebotomists. Over an approximately two-month period, participants in the prospective study had the option of providing additional blood draws and questionnaires. Prospective study blood samples were shipped either frozen or at room temperature before DNA extraction.

The chain is encoded by TRBV3-1 (or the pseudogene TRBV3-2) joined to TRBJ2-3, with an unclear D gene assignment. What was sequenced was PBMCs or T cells enriched from blood (not recorded which). This TCR was sampled from a man aged 40-55 years who had been exposed to COVID-19. Read as DNA, the sequence is TGTGCCAGCAGCCAAGTTGACTCTAGCACAGATACGCAGTATTTT. Translation gives CASSQVDSSTDTQYF.